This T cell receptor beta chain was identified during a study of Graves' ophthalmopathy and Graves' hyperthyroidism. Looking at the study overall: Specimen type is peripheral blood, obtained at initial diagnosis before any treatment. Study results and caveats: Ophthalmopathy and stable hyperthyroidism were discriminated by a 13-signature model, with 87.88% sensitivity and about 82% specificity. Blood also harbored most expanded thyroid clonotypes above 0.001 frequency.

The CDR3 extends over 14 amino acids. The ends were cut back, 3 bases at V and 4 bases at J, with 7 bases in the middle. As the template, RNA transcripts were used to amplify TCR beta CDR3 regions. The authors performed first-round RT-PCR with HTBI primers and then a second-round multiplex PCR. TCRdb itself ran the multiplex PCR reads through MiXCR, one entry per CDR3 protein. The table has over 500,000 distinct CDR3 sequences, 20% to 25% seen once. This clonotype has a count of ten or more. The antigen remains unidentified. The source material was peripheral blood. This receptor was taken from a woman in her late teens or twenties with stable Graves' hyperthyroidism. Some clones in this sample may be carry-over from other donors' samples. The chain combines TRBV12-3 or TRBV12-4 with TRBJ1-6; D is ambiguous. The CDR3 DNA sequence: TGTGCCAGCAGTTTGGGTATATATAATTCACCCCTCCACTTT. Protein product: CASSLGIYNSPLHF.